This TCR beta chain was identified in a study of blood T cell repertoires in COVID-19 (dated by TCRdb to the early 2020s). As for the study more broadly: Collaborator samples came from the United States, Italy and Spain and covered acute and convalescent phases of COVID-19. The material from the prospective study consisted of cDNA or gDNA derived from T cells, B-cell-depleted T cells, or PBMCs. Subjects who had been exposed to COVID-19, were actively infected with it, or had recovered from it provided the deeply sampled blood TCRbeta repertoires that made up the dataset. A freely available public database, intended as a resource for researchers studying the immune response to SARS-CoV-2, is where the repertoires were released. Samples came from the ongoing ImmuneRACE study (first 160 participants) plus 1,254 subjects from 6 global collaborators. Sample metadata almost always included a de-identified subject ID, COVID-19 status, age in years and sex. HLA class I and class II types, where available, came from metadata supplied by the sample provider rather than from assay-based typing.

Enrolling through a virtual design, the prospective study's participants ranged in age from roughly 18 to 100 years and lived across roughly 23 United States geographic areas. To assign participants to cohorts, the prospective study relied on clinical history that participants themselves reported in a screening survey and a study questionnaire. Exposed participants had been in contact, within 2 weeks of entering the study, with a person who had a PCR-confirmed or clinician-diagnosed case of COVID-19. In the prospective study, mobile phlebotomists collected whole blood, serum and a nasopharyngeal or oropharyngeal swab from each participant. Prospective study participants could optionally give additional blood draws and questionnaires over an approximately two-month period. Before DNA extraction, prospective study blood samples were shipped either frozen or at room temperature. General study outcomes and caveats: The amount of clinical and demographic metadata varied by source and participant and was provided uncurated.

TCRbeta CDR3 regions were amplified from genomic DNA by means of the immunoSEQ Assay, a bias-controlled multiplex PCR. On the authors' methods: The number of nucleated cells in each sample was estimated by amplification of reference gene primers within the assay. Sequence reads were collapsed and filtered to measure the absolute abundance of every unique TCRbeta CDR3 rearrangement. Productive Simpson clonality was computed per sample as the square root of Simpson's diversity index over productive rearrangements. TCRdb holds this immuneACCESS table with in-frame rearrangements only. Some clones are missing; in checked studies, unresolved V genes explain under half, and the rest has no known cause. For V, J and clone size, that table is used; D and trimming come from the DNA. The sample yields 130,000 to 150,000 clones; about nine tenths were counted once. The ten biggest clones cover approximately 3.8% of the sample.

About this clone: The specificity of this receptor is unknown. No base quality values were provided; no much bigger clone lies one nucleotide off.

The CDR3 holds 11 amino acids from the cysteine to the phenylalanine. Solely the CDR3 DNA is kept, with 33 bases framed from the first base. From the germline V gene (reference sequence), CDR1 is DFQATT and CDR2 is SNEGSKA. Between the V and J ends, shortened by 2 bases and 9 bases respectively, the junction contains 10 bases. This TCR came from a woman aged 40 to 50 who had been exposed to COVID-19. Sequenced sample: PBMCs or T cells enriched from blood (not recorded which). This chain is built from TRBV20-1 and TRBJ1-1; tentative D gene TRBD1, with 5 bases matching. Read as DNA, the sequence is TGCAGTGCTAGACAGGGTAATAAAGCTTTCTTT. The translation is CSARQGNKAFF.